The 29 T cell receptor beta chains below all came from one sample that was sequenced in a study of shared clonotypes between healthy human individuals. Here immunoSEQ multiplex PCR was the method, and the copy in TCRdb shows in-frame clones only, minus some. Of approximately 720,000 clones in the sample, about two thirds were seen once. The sequencing sample was made of memory CD4+ T cells sorted from blood. Subset defined: CD45RA-negative fraction. These receptors were taken from a woman in her twenties or thirties in good health.

The V and J genes are TRBV28 and TRBJ1-5; D unclear. V dropped 6 bases and J dropped 3 bases, with 9 bases sitting between them. The CDR3 spans 13 residues. Looked up from germline, CDR1 is MDHEN and CDR2 is SYDVKM. The DNA for the CDR3 is TGTGCCAGCAGACGGGGTTTCAATCAGCCCCAGCATTTT. It yields the protein CASRRGFNQPQHF.

On this clone: A single base separates this from a much larger clone, so it may be a read error. Other DNA sequences in this sample translate to the same CDR3. This rearrangement joins TRBV7-2 to TRBJ1-2, with 10 bases aligning to TRBD1. After removal of 1 base from V and 2 bases from J, the junction contained 1 base not matched to a gene. This CDR3 is built from 15 residues. Germline V gene sequence: CDR1 SGHTA, CDR2 FQGNSA. CDR3 sequence (DNA): TGTGCCAGCAGCTTAGTGACAGGGGGCAACTATGGCTACACCTTC. Its translation: CASSLVTGGNYGYTF.

The table lists this clone with many counts. J is TRBJ2-3 and V is TRBV7-7; unclear D gene. The CDR3 is 14 amino acids. Germline CDR1 reads SSHAT; CDR2 reads FNYEAQ (reference sequence). Trimming shortened V by 1 base and J by 2 bases, and 7 bases separated the two germline ends. CDR3 DNA: TGTGCCAGCAGCTTAGGATTAGCCACAGATACGCAGTATTTT. It is translated as CASSLGLATDTQYF.

V and J are TRBV30 and TRBJ2-7; D possibly corresponds to TRBD1 (6 bases). With 2 bases removed from V and 5 bases from J, the gap between germline ends came to 13 bases. Germline V CDR1 and CDR2: GTSNPN, SVGIG (reference sequence). The CDR3 spans 13 residues. For the CDR3, the DNA is TGTGCCTGGAGTTTAGGGGGTCTCAACGAGCAGTACTTC. Its translation: CAWSLGGLNEQYF.

CDR3 loop: CASRVGGAAGTEAFF. The CDR3 nucleotides are TGTGCCAGCCGAGTGGGAGGGGCTGCGGGCACTGAAGCTTTCTTT. The V gene is TRBV27, the J gene TRBJ1-1, with a weak D call TRBD1 (5 bases). V lost 8 bases, J lost 4 bases, and 20 bases lay in between. The CDR3 is 15 amino acids. From germline, CDR1 is MNHEY and CDR2 SMNVEV (reference sequence).

Only one count was recorded for this clone. V is TRBV15 and J is TRBJ1-1; D remains unclear. Germline CDR1 LNHNV, CDR2 YYDKDF (reference sequence). This CDR3 spans 14 amino acids. Trimming took 8 bases from V and 4 from J, leaving 17 bases between them. The CDR3 protein is CATGEGGWSTEAFF. CDR3 sequence (DNA): TGTGCCACCGGGGAGGGCGGCTGGAGCACTGAAGCTTTCTTT.

The chain links TRBV21-1 to TRBJ1-2; the D segment call TRBD1 is taken from the table without a DNA check. TRBV21-1 has pseudogene status. This CDR3 is built from 18 residues. CDR3 amino acids: CASSKPGQDQPLGYGYTF. The DNA of the CDR3 is TGTGCCAGCAGCAAACCGGGACAAGACCAGCCTCTGGGCTATGGCTACACCTTC.

The chain recombines TRBV27 with TRBJ2-6; a possible D gene is TRBD1 (5 bases). CDR1 and CDR2 (germline): MNHEY, SMNVEV (reference sequence). Trimming cost V 3 bases and J 4 bases, with 19 bases left between them. The CDR3 has 18 amino acids. In DNA form, the CDR3 reads TGTGCCAGCAGTTTGGGGCCACGCCGATCAGGGGGGGCCAACGTCCTGACTTTC. Amino acids: CASSLGPRRSGGANVLTF.

The chain links TRBV7-9 to TRBJ1-2; 9 bases are a match to TRBD1. The germline V gene has CDR1 SEHNR and CDR2 FQNEAQ (reference sequence). The CDR3 length is 13 residues. V lost 6 bases and J lost 8; bases outside the gene matches: 7. The CDR3 region has the DNA TGTGCCAGCAGTTCGGGGACAGGGCTGGGCTACACCTTC. Residues: CASSSGTGLGYTF.

The chain carries TRBV6-5 and TRBJ2-7; 8 nucleotides align to TRBD2. This CDR3 has 14 residues. The V segment lost 5 bases and the J segment 2 bases; nucleotides outside the gene matches: 5. The germline gives CDR1 MNHEY, CDR2 SVGAGI. CDR3 region: CASSRLAPTYEQYF. CDR3 in DNA: TGTGCCAGCAGTAGACTAGCGCCGACCTACGAGCAGTACTTC.

This chain links TRBV5-1 with TRBJ2-1; a weak D match, TRBD2 (5 bases). The CDR3 runs 14 residues. With 1 base removed from V and 2 bases from J, the gap between germline ends came to 7 bases. Germline loops: CDR1 SGHRS, CDR2 YFSETQ. DNA of the CDR3: TGCGCCAGCAGCTTGAGGGAGACCTACAATGAGCAGTTCTTC. Its translation: CASSLRETYNEQFF.

The rearrangement links TRBV29-1 to TRBJ2-5, with D possibly called TRBD1 or TRBD2 (6 bases each). This CDR3 contains 12 residues. The V gene's germline CDR1 is SQVTM and CDR2 ANQGSEA. V was cut by 1 base and J by 4 bases, with 7 bases left in between. The CDR3 spells CSVEAGAETQYF. For the CDR3, the DNA is TGCAGCGTTGAAGCGGGGGCAGAGACCCAGTACTTC.

The rearrangement links TRBV5-1 to TRBJ1-1; D gene uncertain. Germline CDR1 SGHRS, CDR2 YFSETQ. The CDR3 is 13 residues long. V lost 5 bases and J 1 base, leaving 9 bases between the germline ends. In DNA, the CDR3 is TGCGCCAGCAGAGGTGTCACGAACACTGAAGCTTTCTTT. This encodes CASRGVTNTEAFF.

The V call is TRBV30, the J call TRBJ1-2; TRBD1 is a possible D gene (6 bases). Germline CDR1 and CDR2: GTSNPN and SVGIG (reference sequence). The CDR3 totals 17 residues. V was shortened by 4 bases and J by 1 base, with 22 bases between the two germline ends. CDR3 sequence reads: CAWIQSHRAVFNYGYTF. The CDR3 DNA reads TGTGCCTGGATCCAAAGCCACAGGGCGGTTTTTAACTATGGCTACACCTTC.

The rearrangement uses TRBV6-1 and TRBJ2-6; D gene uncertain. Germline CDR1 MNHNS, CDR2 SASEGT. Trimming removed 1 base from V and 0 bases from J, with 4 bases in between. The CDR3 loop spans 15 amino acids. Here the CDR3 DNA reads TGTGCCAGCAGTGAAGGAAGCTCTGGGGCCAACGTCCTGACTTTC. Translated, it gives CASSEGSSGANVLTF.

The chain couples TRBV6-5 to TRBJ1-1; D is undetermined. The CDR3 loop spans 14 amino acids. The V and J ends lost 2 bases and 1 base respectively, with 8 bases between them. Germline values: CDR1 MNHEY, CDR2 SVGAGI. CDR3 bases: TGTGCCAGCAGTTACCAGCGGACGAACACTGAAGCTTTCTTT. It codes for CASSYQRTNTEAFF.

The chain links TRBV28 to TRBJ2-5, with D tentatively TRBD2 (6 bases). Trimming shortened V by 5 bases and J by 2 bases, and 9 bases separated the two germline ends. This CDR3 region has 13 residues. Germline assignment: CDR1 MDHEN and CDR2 SYDVKM. DNA for the CDR3: TGTGCCAGCAGTCCCGGGGGTCAAGAGACCCAGTACTTC. Encoded protein: CASSPGGQETQYF.

The J gene is TRBJ1-1, the V gene TRBV25-1, with TRBD1 matching over 8 bases. The CDR3 has 11 amino acids. Germline lookup yields CDR1 MGHDK and CDR2 SYGVNS. The V and J ends lost 6 bases and 11 bases, in that order; junction bases with no gene match: 5. CDR3 residues: CASRRQGLAFF. The CDR3 bases are TGTGCCAGCAGACGACAGGGGTTGGCTTTCTTT.

This clone was observed a few times. The gene calls are TRBV5-1 and TRBJ2-3; D remains ambiguous. CDR1 SGHRS and CDR2 YFSETQ come from the germline V gene. Deletions cut 0 bases from V and 0 bases from J, with 14 bases between. CDR3 length equals 17 residues. CDR3 loop: CASSLAPTPASTDTQYF. The CDR3 DNA reads TGCGCCAGCAGCTTGGCTCCGACGCCAGCTAGCACAGATACGCAGTATTTT. The complete variable domain, with remaining parts taken from reference TRBV5-1 and TRBJ2-3, reads KAGVTQTPRYLIKTRGQQVTLSCSPISGHRSVSWYQQTPGQGLQFLFEYFSETQRNKGNFPGRFSGRQFSNSRSEMNVSTLELGDSALYLCASSLAPTPASTDTQYFGPGTRLTVL.

The CDR3 DNA sequence: TGTGCCAGCAGCTTATCCTACCATAGCAATCAGCCCCAGCATTTT. Translated, it gives CASSLSYHSNQPQHF. The V and J genes are TRBV7-8 and TRBJ1-5, with no clear D. The germline V and J ends were trimmed by 2 bases and 0 bases, with 8 bases remaining between them. Germline-derived CDR1 and CDR2 are SGHVS and FQNEAQ. The CDR3 runs 15 residues.

This chain uses TRBV4-1 with TRBJ2-7, with TRBD2 identical over 11 bases. The germline CDR1 and CDR2 sequences are MGHRA and YSYEKL. The CDR3 is 17 residues long. With V trimmed by 3 bases and J by 2 bases, 9 bases remained unmatched. CDR3 sequence reads: CASSHRTSGPTTYEQYF. The CDR3 nucleotides are TGCGCCAGCAGCCACCGGACTAGCGGGCCGACCACCTACGAGCAGTACTTC.

This clone has a count of ten or more. V usage is TRBV7-9 and J usage is TRBJ1-2, with a tentative D call TRBD1 (6 bases). Germline V gene data show CDR1 as SEHNR and CDR2 as FQNEAQ (reference sequence). Trimming shortened V by 2 bases and J by 6 bases, and 10 bases separated the two germline ends. The CDR3 totals 13 residues. This chain's CDR3 is CASSLRRGNGYTF. In nucleotides, the CDR3 is TGTGCCAGCAGCTTACGCAGGGGAAATGGCTACACCTTC.

The chain links TRBV6-5 to TRBJ2-7; D is possibly TRBD2 (6 bases). CDR3 size: 12 residues. The germline gives CDR1 MNHEY, CDR2 SVGAGI. V was trimmed by 6 bases and J by 2 bases, leaving 8 bases between them. The CDR3 DNA sequence: TGTGCCAGCAGGCGGGACCCCTACGAGCAGTACTTC. Protein sequence: CASRRDPYEQYF.

A remark on this clone: Other DNA sequences in this specimen translate into the identical CDR3. The chain employs TRBV5-1 and TRBJ2-3, with 7 bases matching TRBD1. The V gene end was trimmed by 0 bases and the J gene end by 2 bases; junction bases not matched to a gene: 3. CDR1 SGHRS and CDR2 YFSETQ come from the germline V gene. The CDR3 is 15 residues long. DNA of the CDR3: TGCGCCAGCAGCTTGGGGGACAGACCCACAGATACGCAGTATTTT. Encoded protein: CASSLGDRPTDTQYF.

Only a few counts were recorded for this clone. V usage is TRBV6-1 and J usage is TRBJ2-7, with unresolved D. The CDR3 is made up of 14 amino acids. CDR1 and CDR2 from the germline V gene are MNHNS and SASEGT. Trimming pared 6 bases from V and 1 base from J, leaving 13 bases between. In DNA, the CDR3 is TGTGCCAGCAGCACGCCCCAGGTTTCCTACGAGCAGTACTTC. As protein: CASSTPQVSYEQYF.

The rearrangement joins TRBV11-3 to TRBJ2-1, with D tentatively TRBD1 (6 bases). V dropped 5 bases and J dropped 10 bases, with 9 bases sitting between them. The germline gives CDR1 SGHNT, CDR2 YENEEA. This CDR3 spans 11 amino acids. DNA of the CDR3: TGTGCCAGCAGCGGACAGACGGAGCAGTTCTTC. Amino acids: CASSGQTEQFF.

The genes are TRBV2 and TRBJ2-1, with D possibly TRBD2 on 6 matching bases. Germline V gene data show CDR1 as SNHLY and CDR2 as FYNNEI. The length of the CDR3 is 12 residues. V lost 7 bases, J lost 15 bases, and 19 bases lay in between. The CDR3 DNA follows: TGTGCCAGCAAGGGGAGCCGGGAGAGGTTGTTCTTC. Translated, it gives CASKGSRERLFF.

The chain is built from TRBV7-8 and TRBJ2-4; 9 bases are a match to TRBD1. The germline CDR1 and CDR2 sequences are SGHVS and FQNEAQ. The CDR3 spans 16 residues. V shed 5 bases, J shed 1 base, and the junction held 6 bases outside the gene matches. CDR3 sequence: CASSKQQGAAKNIQYF. CDR3 nucleotides: TGTGCCAGCAGCAAACAACAGGGGGCGGCCAAAAACATTCAGTACTTC.

The rearrangement links TRBV11-2 to TRBJ1-1, with D possibly matching TRBD1 (6 bases). The CDR3 extends over 12 amino acids. Germline loops: CDR1 SGHAT, CDR2 FQNNGV. Trimming took 5 bases from V and 10 from J, leaving 14 bases between them. The CDR3: CASSAQGFRAFF. CDR3 DNA sequence: TGTGCCAGCAGCGCACAGGGATTTAGAGCTTTCTTT.